This T cell receptor beta chain was recorded in a study of cytomegalovirus exposure and HLA in healthy donors. The data were produced by immunoSEQ multiplex PCR, yet TCRdb's version contains in-frame clones alone and is incomplete. The repertoire holds about 130,000 clones, with about 91% as singletons. Study findings and constraints: Reports indicated that the classifier achieved high specificity and sensitivity in diagnosing cytomegalovirus status.

For this clone: Its matching antigen is unknown.

Separation from the approximately 670-subject first cohort characterized the roughly 110-subject validation cohort, to which the donors belonged. The sequenced sample consisted of PBMCs. The receptor comes from a woman aged 18-30 years in good health and CMV-seropositive.

CDR3 loop: CASSFRYGTGAYNEQFF. CDR3 in DNA: TGTGCCAGCAGCTTCCGCTACGGGACAGGGGCCTACAATGAGCAGTTCTTC. The chain couples TRBV7-9 to TRBJ2-1, with TRBD1 identical over 10 bases. Trimming removed 3 bases from V and 2 bases from J; junction bases left unmatched: 7. In germline, CDR1 is SEHNR, CDR2 FQNEAQ (reference sequence). This CDR3 is built from 17 residues.